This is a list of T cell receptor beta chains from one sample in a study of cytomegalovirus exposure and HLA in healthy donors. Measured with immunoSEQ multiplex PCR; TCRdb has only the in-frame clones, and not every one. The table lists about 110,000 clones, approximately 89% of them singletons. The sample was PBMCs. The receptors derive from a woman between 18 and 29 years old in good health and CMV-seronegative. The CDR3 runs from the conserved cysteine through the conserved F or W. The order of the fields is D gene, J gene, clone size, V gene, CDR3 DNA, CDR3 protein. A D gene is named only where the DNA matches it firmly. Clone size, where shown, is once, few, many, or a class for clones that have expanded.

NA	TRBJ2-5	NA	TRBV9	TGTGCCAGCAGCCCAGCCGGGGTGTGGGAGACCCAGTACTTC	CASSPAGVWETQYF
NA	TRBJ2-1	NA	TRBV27	TGTGCCAGCAGTCCCGGGTTGTACAATGAGCAGTTCTTC	CASSPGLYNEQFF
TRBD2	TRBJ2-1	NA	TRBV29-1	TGCAGCGCCAGACTAGCGGGAGGGTGGAATGAGCAGTTCTTC	CSARLAGGWNEQFF
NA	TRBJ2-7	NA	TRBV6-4	TGTGCCAGCAGTGAGCTACAGGGCTACGAGCAGTACTTC	CASSELQGYEQYF
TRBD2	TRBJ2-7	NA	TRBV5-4	TGTGCCAGCAGCTTGAGAAGCGGGGGGCCTAGCTCCTACGAGCAGTACTTC	CASSLRSGGPSSYEQYF
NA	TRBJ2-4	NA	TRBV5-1	TGCGCCAGCAGCTTGGAGTCGCGGCAGGGCAAAAACATTCAGTACTTC	CASSLESRQGKNIQYF
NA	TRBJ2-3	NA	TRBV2	TGTGCCAGCAAATCTGAGCCAGATACGCAGTATTTT	CASKSEPDTQYF
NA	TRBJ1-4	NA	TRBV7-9	TGTGCCAGCAGCCCTGGACAGAATGAAAAACTGTTTTTT	CASSPGQNEKLFF
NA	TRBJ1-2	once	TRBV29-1	TGCAGCGTTGAGTTCACCGATCAAGTGAGGGGCTACACCTTC	CSVEFTDQVRGYTF
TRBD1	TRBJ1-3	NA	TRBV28	TGTGCCAGCAGTCTCCGGACAGGGGGCGCATTTGGAAACACCATATATTTT	CASSLRTGGAFGNTIYF
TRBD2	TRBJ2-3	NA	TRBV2	TGTGCCAGCAAAGCCGGGACTATCACAGATACGCAGTATTTT	CASKAGTITDTQYF
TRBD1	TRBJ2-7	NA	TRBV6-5	TGTGCCAGCAGTTACTCTGCAGGACAGGGGGTGGAGGAGCAGTACTTC	CASSYSAGQGVEEQYF
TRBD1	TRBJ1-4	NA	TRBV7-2	TGTGCCAGCAGCTTTTTCTCCGGGACAGGGACTAATGAAAAACTGTTTTTT	CASSFFSGTGTNEKLFF
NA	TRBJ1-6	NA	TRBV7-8	TGTGCCAGCAGCTTATTGGTCGCAGGGAATTCACCCCTCCACTTT	CASSLLVAGNSPLHF
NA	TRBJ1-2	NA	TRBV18	TGTGCCAGCTCCCCGGGAGACACCAACTATGGCTACACCTTC	CASSPGDTNYGYTF
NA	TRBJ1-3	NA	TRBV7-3	TGTGCCAGCAGCTCGAGTACAGGGTCTGGAAACACCATATATTTT	CASSSSTGSGNTIYF
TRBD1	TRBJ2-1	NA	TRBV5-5	TGTGCCAGCAGCTTGGAGGTAGTCAGGGGGACAATAAATGAGCAGTTCTTC	CASSLEVVRGTINEQFF
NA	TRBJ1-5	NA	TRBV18	TGTGCCAGCTCACCGGGCCAGAGTAGCAATCAGCCCCAGCATTTT	CASSPGQSSNQPQHF
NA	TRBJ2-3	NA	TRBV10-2	TGCGCCAGCAGTGGTACCCGGGGAGCCACCCCCCACACAGATACGCAGTATTTT	CASSGTRGATPHTDTQYF
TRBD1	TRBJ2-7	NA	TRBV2	TGTGCCGGAAAAATACAGGGGGCGAGCTACGAGCAGTACTTC	CAGKIQGASYEQYF
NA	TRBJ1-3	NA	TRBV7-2	TGTGCCAGCAGCTTAGGTCGAGAGGGAAACACCATATATTTT	CASSLGREGNTIYF
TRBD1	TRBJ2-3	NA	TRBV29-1	TGCAGCCTAGGAAGGGGGCAAGATACGCAGTATTTT	CSLGRGQDTQYF
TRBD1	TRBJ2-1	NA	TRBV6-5	TGTGCCAGCAGGGGGACAGGGGACAATGAGCAGTTCTTC	CASRGTGDNEQFF
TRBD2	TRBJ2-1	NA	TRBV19	TGTGCCAGTACCACTAGCGGGGCACACAATGAGCAGTTCTTC	CASTTSGAHNEQFF
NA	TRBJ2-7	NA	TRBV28	TGTGCCAGCAGTTTAATACAGGCCCCCGAGCAGTACTTC	CASSLIQAPEQYF
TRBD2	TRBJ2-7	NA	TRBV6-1	TGTGCCAGCAGTGAACCAGAATTTAGCGGGAGGTACTACGAGCAGTACTTC	CASSEPEFSGRYYEQYF
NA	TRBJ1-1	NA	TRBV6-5	TGTGCCAGCAGCCGCTGGGGCATGAACACTGAAGCTTTCTTT	CASSRWGMNTEAFF
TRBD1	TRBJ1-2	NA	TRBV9	TGTGCCAGCAGCGTAAGGCAGGGGGCTAGCTATGGCTACACCTTC	CASSVRQGASYGYTF
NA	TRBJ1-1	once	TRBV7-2	TGTGCCAGCAGCTTAGGGGGTGGCAGGGAGGCTGAAGCTTTCTTT	CASSLGGGREAEAFF
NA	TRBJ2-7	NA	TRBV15	TGTGCCACCAGCCTTGGCAGAGGGAACTACGAGCAGTACTTC	CATSLGRGNYEQYF
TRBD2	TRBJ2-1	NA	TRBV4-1	TGCGCCAGCAGCCAAGGGGGGACTAGCGGGAGTGGTGGTGAGCAGTTCTTC	CASSQGGTSGSGGEQFF
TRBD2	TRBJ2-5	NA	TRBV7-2	TGTGCCAGCAGCCCGGGAGCGGGGGAAGGTTACTTC	CASSPGAGEGYF
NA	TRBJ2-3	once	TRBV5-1	TGCGCCAGCAGCTTGGCCCCGGTTCGCACAGATACGCAGTATTTT	CASSLAPVRTDTQYF